The subject of this entry is one T cell receptor beta chain. The antigen is undetermined. These data originate in a study of OX40 agonist ivuxolimab in advanced cancers. Profiled with immunoSEQ multiplex PCR; TCRdb holds only in-frame clones, not every one. The data contain under 60,000 clones, around 90% of them singletons. Study-wide results and caveats: Low clonal expansion, among the lowest seen, marked partial responders at 0.1-3.0 mg/kg.

Cycle 7 day 1, cycle 4 day 1, and baseline were the timepoints at which blood was sampled. After removal of 2 bases from V and 4 bases from J, the junction contained 4 bases not matched to a gene. The CDR3 extends over 14 amino acids. Germline loops: CDR1 MDHEN, CDR2 SYDVKM. The chain has TRBV28 and TRBJ2-5; 7 bases are a match to TRBD2. The sequence was collected from an adult with an advanced solid tumor such as melanoma, head and neck, liver or kidney cancer. This specimen consisted of CD4+ or CD8+ T cells sorted from blood, obtained in a trial of the OX40 agonist ivuxolimab. The CDR3 DNA reads TGTGCCAGCAGTTTAGGGGGACTACCAGAGACCCAGTACTTC. The encoded protein is CASSLGGLPETQYF. The complete variable domain, with remaining parts taken from reference TRBV28 and TRBJ2-5, reads DVKVTQSSRYLVKRTGEKVFLECVQDMDHENMFWYRQDPGLGLRLIYFSYDVKMKEKGDIPEGYSVSREKKERFSLILESASTNQTSMYLCASSLGGLPETQYFGPGTRLLVL.